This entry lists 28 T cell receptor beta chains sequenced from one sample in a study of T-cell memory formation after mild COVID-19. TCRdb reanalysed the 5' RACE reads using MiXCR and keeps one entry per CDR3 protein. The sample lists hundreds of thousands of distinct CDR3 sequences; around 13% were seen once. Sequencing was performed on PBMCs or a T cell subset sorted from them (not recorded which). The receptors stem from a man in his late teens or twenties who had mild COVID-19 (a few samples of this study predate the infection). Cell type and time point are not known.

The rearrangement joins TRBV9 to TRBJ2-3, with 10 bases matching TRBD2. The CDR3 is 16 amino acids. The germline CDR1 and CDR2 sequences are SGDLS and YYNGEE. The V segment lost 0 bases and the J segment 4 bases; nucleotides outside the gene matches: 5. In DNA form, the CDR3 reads TGTGCCAGCAGCGTAGAAGAGACTAGCGGGCCAGATACGCAGTATTTT. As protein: CASSVEETSGPDTQYF.

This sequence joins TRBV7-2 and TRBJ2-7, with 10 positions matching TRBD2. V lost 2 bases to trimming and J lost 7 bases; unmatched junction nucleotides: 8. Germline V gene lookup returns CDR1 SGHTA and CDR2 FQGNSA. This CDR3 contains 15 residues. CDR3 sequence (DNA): TGTGCCAGCAGCTTAACTAGCGGGGCCCCCGGGGAGCAGTACTTC. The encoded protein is CASSLTSGAPGEQYF.

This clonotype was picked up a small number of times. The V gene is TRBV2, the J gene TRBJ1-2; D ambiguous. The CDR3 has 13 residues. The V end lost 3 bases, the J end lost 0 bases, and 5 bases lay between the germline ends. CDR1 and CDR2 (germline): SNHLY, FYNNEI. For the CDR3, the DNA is TGTGCCAGCAGTGATGGGACTAACTATGGCTACACCTTC. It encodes CASSDGTNYGYTF. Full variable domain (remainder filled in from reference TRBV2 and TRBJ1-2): EPEVTQTPSHQVTQMGQEVILRCVPISNHLYFYWYRQILGQKVEFLVSFYNNEISEKSEIFDDQFSVERPDGSNFTLKIRSTKLEDSAMYFCASSDGTNYGYTFGSGTRLTVV.

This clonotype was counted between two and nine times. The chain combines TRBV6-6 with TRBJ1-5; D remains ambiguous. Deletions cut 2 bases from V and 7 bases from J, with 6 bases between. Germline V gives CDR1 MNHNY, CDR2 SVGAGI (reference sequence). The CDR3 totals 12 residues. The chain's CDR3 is CASSYVGQPQHF. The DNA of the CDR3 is TGTGCCAGCAGTTACGTCGGACAGCCCCAGCATTTT.

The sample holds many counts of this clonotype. CDR3 loop: CASSPRVVGEAFF. CDR3 DNA sequence: TGTGCCAGCAGCCCCAGGGTTGTAGGTGAAGCTTTCTTT. The chain has TRBV14 and TRBJ1-1; weak D call: TRBD1 (5 bases). The CDR3 is 13 amino acids. V dropped 4 bases and J dropped 7 bases, with 13 bases sitting between them. CDR1 SGHDN and CDR2 FVKESK come from the germline V gene.

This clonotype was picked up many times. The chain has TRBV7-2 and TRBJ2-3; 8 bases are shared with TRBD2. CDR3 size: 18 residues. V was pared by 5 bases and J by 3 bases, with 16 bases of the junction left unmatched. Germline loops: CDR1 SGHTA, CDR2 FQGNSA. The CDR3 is CASSTRQRGGLRTDTQYF. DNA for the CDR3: TGTGCCAGCAGCACCCGCCAACGGGGGGGTCTAAGGACAGATACGCAGTATTTT.

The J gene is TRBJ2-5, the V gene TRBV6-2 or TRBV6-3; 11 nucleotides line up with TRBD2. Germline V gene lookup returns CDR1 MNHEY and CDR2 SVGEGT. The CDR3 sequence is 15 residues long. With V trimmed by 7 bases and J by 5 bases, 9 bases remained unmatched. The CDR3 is CASISGGAMYETQYF. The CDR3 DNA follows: TGTGCCAGCATTAGCGGGGGGGCCATGTACGAGACCCAGTACTTC.

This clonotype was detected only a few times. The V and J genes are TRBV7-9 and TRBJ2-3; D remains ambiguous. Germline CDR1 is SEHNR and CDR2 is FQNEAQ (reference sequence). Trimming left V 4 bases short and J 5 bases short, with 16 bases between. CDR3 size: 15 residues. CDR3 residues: CASSSGSAPEDTQYF. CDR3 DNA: TGTGCCAGCAGCTCCGGGTCAGCGCCGGAAGATACGCAGTATTTT.

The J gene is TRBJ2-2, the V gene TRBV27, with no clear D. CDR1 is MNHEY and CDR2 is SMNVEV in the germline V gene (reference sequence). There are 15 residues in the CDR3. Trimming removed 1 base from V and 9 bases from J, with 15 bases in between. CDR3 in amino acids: CASSLWDNRPRELFF. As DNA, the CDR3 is TGTGCCAGCAGTTTATGGGATAACCGGCCGAGGGAGCTGTTTTTT.

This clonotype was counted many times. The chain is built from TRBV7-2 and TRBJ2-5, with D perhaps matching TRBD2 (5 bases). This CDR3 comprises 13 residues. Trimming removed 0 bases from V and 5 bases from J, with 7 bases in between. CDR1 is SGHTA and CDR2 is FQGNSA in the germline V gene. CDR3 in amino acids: CASSLARRETQYF. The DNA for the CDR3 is TGTGCCAGCAGCTTAGCGCGGAGGGAGACCCAGTACTTC.

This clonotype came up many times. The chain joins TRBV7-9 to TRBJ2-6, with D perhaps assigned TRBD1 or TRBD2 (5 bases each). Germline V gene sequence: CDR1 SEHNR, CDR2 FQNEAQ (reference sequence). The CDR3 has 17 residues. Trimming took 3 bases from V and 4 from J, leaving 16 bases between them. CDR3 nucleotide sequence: TGTGCCAGCAGCTTGGGATACGGGGCGGACGGGGCCAACGTCCTGACTTTC. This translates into CASSLGYGADGANVLTF.

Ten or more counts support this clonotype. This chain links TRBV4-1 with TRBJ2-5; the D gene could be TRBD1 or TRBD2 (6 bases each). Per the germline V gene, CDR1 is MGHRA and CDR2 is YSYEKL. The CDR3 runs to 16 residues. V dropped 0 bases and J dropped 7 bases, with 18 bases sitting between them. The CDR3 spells CASSQEGDTGGGTQYF. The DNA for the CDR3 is TGCGCCAGCAGCCAAGAAGGGGACACCGGGGGAGGGACCCAGTACTTC.

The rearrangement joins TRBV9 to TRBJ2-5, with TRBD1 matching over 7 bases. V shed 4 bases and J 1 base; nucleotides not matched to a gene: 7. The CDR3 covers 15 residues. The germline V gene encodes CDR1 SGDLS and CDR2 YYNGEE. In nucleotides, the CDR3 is TGTGCCAGCAGCCCACAGGGGCTGGTCCAAGAGACCCAGTACTTC. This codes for CASSPQGLVQETQYF.

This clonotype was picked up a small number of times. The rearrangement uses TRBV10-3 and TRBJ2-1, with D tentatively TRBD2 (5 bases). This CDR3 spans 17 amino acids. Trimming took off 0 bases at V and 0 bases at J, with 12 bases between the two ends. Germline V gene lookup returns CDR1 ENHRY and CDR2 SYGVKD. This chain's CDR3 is CAISESSGGRSYNEQFF. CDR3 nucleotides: TGTGCCATCAGTGAGTCCTCCGGCGGGCGCTCCTACAATGAGCAGTTCTTC.

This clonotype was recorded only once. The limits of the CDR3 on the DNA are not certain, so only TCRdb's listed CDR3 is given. CDR3 in amino acids: CASSFLWSAETQYF. This sequence joins TRBV7-9 and TRBJ2-5. The CDR3 is 14 amino acids long, termini counted. Germline loops: CDR1 SEHNR, CDR2 FQNEAQ (reference sequence).

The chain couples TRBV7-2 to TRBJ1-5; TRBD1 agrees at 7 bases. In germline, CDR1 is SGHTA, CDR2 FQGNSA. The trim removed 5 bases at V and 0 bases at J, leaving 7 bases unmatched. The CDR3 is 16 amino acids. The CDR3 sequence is CASSEQGQYSNQPQHF. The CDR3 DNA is TGTGCCAGCAGCGAACAGGGGCAGTATAGCAATCAGCCCCAGCATTTT.

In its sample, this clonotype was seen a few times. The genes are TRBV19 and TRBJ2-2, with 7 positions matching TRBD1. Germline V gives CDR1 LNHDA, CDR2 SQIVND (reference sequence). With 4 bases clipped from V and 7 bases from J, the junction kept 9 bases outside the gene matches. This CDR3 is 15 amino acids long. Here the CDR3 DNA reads TGTGCCAGTAGTAGCCCCGAGGGGGCCGGCGGGGAGCTGTTTTTT. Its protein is CASSSPEGAGGELFF.

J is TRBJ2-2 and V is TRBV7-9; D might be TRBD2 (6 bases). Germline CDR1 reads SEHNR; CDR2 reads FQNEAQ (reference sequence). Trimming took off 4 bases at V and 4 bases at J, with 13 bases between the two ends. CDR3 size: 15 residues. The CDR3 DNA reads TGTGCCAGCAGCTCGCGTCCGACTAGCACCGGGGAGCTGTTTTTT. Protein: CASSSRPTSTGELFF.

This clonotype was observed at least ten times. The CDR3 loop is CASRGDGEKLFF. The CDR3 DNA sequence: TGTGCCAGTAGGGGGGATGGAGAAAAACTGTTTTTT. The chain couples TRBV19 to TRBJ1-4; D perhaps matches TRBD1 (5 bases). The V gene's germline CDR1 is LNHDA and CDR2 SQIVND (reference sequence). V gave up 6 bases and J gave up 8 bases, with 10 bases separating them. The CDR3 contains 12 residues.

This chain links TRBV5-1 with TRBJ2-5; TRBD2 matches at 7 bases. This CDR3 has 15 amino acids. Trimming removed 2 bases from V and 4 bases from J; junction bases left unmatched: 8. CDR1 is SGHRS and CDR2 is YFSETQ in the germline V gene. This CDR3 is CASSFRPGGRETQYF. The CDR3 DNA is TGCGCCAGCAGCTTTCGACCGGGGGGAAGAGAGACCCAGTACTTC. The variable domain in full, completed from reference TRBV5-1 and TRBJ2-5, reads KAGVTQTPRYLIKTRGQQVTLSCSPISGHRSVSWYQQTPGQGLQFLFEYFSETQRNKGNFPGRFSGRQFSNSRSEMNVSTLELGDSALYLCASSFRPGGRETQYFGPGTRLLVL.

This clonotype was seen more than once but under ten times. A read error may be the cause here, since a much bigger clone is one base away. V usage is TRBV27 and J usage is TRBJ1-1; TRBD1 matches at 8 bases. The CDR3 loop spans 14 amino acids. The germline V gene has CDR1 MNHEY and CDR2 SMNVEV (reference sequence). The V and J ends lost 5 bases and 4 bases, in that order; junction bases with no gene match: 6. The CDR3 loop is CASSAGQGITEAFF. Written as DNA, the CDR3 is TGTGCCAGCAGTGCCGGACAGGGTATCACTGAAGCTTTCTTT.

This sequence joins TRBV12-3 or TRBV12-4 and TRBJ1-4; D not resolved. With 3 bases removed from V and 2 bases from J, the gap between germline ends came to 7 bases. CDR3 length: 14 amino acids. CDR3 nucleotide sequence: TGTGCCAGCAGTTTGCTGACCACTAATGAAAAACTGTTTTTT. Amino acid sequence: CASSLLTTNEKLFF.

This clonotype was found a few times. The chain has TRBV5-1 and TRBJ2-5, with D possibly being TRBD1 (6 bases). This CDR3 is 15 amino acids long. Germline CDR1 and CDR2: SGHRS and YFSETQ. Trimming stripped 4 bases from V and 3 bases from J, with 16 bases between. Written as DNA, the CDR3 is TGCGCCAGCAGCGTGGAAGGGACACCTGAAGAGACCCAGTACTTC. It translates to CASSVEGTPEETQYF.

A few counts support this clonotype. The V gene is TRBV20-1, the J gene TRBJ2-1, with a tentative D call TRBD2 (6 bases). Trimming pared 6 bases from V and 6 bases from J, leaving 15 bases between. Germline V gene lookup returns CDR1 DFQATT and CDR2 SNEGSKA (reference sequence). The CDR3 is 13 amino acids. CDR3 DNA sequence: TGCAGTGCCCGGGCGGGCGGGGTCAATGAGCAGTTCTTC. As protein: CSARAGGVNEQFF.

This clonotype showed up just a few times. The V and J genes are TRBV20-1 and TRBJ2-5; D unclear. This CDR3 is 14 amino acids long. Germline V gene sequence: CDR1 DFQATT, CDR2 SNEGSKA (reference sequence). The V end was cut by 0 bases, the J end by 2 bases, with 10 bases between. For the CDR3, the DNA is TGCAGTGCTAGAGACTCCCAGGAACAAGAGACCCAGTACTTC. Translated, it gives CSARDSQEQETQYF.

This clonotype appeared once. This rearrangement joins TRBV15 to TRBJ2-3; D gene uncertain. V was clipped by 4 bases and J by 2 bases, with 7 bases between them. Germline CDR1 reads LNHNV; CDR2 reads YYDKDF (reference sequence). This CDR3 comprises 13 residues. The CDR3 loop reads CATSKVPTDTQYF. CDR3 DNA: TGTGCCACCAGCAAGGTCCCCACAGATACGCAGTATTTT.

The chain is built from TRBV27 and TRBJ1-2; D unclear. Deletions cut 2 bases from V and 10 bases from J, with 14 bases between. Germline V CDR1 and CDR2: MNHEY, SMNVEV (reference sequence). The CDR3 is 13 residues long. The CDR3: CASSLEGAGLYTF. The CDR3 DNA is TGTGCCAGCAGTTTAGAAGGAGCCGGTCTCTACACCTTC.

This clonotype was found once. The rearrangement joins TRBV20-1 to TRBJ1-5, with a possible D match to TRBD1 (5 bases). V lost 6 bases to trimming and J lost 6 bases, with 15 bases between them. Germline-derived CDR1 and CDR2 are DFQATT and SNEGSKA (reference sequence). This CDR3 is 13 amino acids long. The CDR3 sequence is CSALEEGRQPQHF. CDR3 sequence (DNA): TGCAGTGCCCTAGAGGAGGGACGTCAGCCCCAGCATTTT.